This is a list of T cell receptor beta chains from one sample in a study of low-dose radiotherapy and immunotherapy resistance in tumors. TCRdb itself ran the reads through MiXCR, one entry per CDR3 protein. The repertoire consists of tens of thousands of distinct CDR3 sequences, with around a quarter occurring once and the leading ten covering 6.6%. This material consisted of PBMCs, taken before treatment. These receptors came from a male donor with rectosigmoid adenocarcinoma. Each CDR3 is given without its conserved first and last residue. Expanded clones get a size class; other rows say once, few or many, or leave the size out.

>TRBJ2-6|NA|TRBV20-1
SARVRGGTGSGANVLT
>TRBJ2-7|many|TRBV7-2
ASSSQGSSYEQY
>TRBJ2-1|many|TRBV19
ASSISYEQF
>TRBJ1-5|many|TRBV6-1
ASSPIRGKYSNQPQH
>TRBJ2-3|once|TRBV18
ASSPGLSTDTQY
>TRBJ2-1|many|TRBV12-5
ASAMIPLAGGLTAYNEQF
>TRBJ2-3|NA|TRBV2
ASSGLAGWTDTQY
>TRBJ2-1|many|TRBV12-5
ASGLPPQTEQF
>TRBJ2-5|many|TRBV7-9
ASSSPRDRTWFEETQY
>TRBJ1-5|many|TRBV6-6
ASSYSWGVGDQPQH
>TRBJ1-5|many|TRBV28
ASTLAGLVSPQH
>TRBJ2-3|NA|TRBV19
ASSTNPPLTSGGPLKQY
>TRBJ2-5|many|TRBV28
ASSRQVRPETQY
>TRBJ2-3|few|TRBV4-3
ASSQDLSGGADTQY
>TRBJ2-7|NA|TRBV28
ASSPGRAVGEQY
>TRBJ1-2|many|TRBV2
ASSRAGNYGYT
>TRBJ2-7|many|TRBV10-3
AISESIFSSSYEQY
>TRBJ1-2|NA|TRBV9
ASSVGGQYEYGYI
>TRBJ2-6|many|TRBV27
ASSLSAGRSGANVLT
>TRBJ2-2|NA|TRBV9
ASSVEGARTGELF
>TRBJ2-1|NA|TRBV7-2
ASSLVDYEQF
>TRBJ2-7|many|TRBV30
AWSVGSGKY
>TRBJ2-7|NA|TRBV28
ASSAKSQGAYEQY
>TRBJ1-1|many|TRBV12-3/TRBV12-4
ASSLSGGNTEAF
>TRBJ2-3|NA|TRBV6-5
ASSYSIRDTQY
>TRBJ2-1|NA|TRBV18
ASSKLREGLDEQF
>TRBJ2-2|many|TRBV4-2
ASSQAQSANTGELF
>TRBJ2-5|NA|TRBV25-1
ASKLLPSQGTQY
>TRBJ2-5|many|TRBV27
ASSPGGWETQY
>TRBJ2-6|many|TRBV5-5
ASSLWGGANVLT
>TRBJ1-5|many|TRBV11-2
ASSLEPINQPQH
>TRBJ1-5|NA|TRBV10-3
AISESGISNQPQH
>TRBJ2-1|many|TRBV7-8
ASSPSRTSGNNEQF
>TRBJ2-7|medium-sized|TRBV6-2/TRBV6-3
ASSSPMSGTSVDYEQY
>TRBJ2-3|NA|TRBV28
ASRRRGADTQY
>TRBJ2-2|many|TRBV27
ASSFLATGELF
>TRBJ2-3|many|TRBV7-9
ASSFRPTSTDTQY
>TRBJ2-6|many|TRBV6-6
ASDPSGANVLT
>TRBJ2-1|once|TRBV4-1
ASSQNSYNEQF
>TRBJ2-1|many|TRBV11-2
ASHGGNEQF
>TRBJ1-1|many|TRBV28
ASTRWAGDMNTEAF
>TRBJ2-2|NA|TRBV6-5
TSSYSTGPRTIRNSGELF
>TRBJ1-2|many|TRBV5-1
ASSSGTGAYGYT
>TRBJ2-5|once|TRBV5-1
ASSSRPDGLQY
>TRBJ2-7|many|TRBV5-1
ARQRGPLNEQY
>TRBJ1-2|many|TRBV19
ASSIDPDSVLDYT
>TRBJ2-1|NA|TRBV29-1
SVEGTSVNEQF